These 30 T cell receptor beta chains share one sample of origin, sequenced in a study of cytomegalovirus exposure and HLA in healthy donors. TCRdb's copy holds only in-frame clones and misses some; the assay was immunoSEQ multiplex PCR. The profile shows over 150,000 clones, about nine tenths of them singletons. Material: PBMCs. Receptor source: a man younger than 35 in good health and CMV-seropositive.

The chain recombines TRBV11-2 with TRBJ2-1, with 7 bases matching TRBD2. In germline, CDR1 is SGHAT, CDR2 FQNNGV. With 2 bases clipped from V and 6 bases from J, the junction kept 4 bases outside the gene matches. This CDR3 spans 14 amino acids. CDR3 coding DNA: TGTGCCAGCAGCTTACAGGGACTACTCAATGAGCAGTTCTTC. Amino acid sequence: CASSLQGLLNEQFF.

This clone came up a few times. The chain recombines TRBV29-1 with TRBJ1-3, with 8 bases identical to TRBD1. The germline V gene encodes CDR1 SQVTM and CDR2 ANQGSEA. The CDR3 has 14 amino acids. Germline trimming cut 7 bases from V and 0 bases from J; bases unmatched to any gene: 5. The CDR3 DNA reads as TGCAGCGCTGGGACAGGTAGCTCTGGAAACACCATATATTTT. It translates to CSAGTGSSGNTIYF. The full variable domain, rest sourced from reference TRBV29-1 and TRBJ1-3, is SAVISQKPSRDICQRGTSLTIQCQVDSQVTMMFWYRQQPGQSLTLIATANQGSEATYESGFVIDKFPISRPNLTFSTLTVSNMSPEDSSIYLCSAGTGSSGNTIYFGEGSWLTVV.

The genes are TRBV19 and TRBJ2-3; a possible D gene is TRBD2 (5 bases). The CDR3 spans 14 residues. The germline V gene encodes CDR1 LNHDA and CDR2 SQIVND (reference sequence). V was pared by 7 bases and J by 0 bases, with 11 bases between. This chain's CDR3 is CASTSGLSTDTQYF. DNA for the CDR3: TGTGCCAGTACGAGCGGCCTAAGCACAGATACGCAGTATTTT.

This clone was seen a single time. The chain is built from TRBV7-9 and TRBJ2-7, with a tentative D call TRBD1 (5 bases). Trimming stripped 1 base from V and 5 bases from J, with 12 bases between. The CDR3 totals 14 residues. Germline CDR1 reads SEHNR; CDR2 reads FQNEAQ (reference sequence). The CDR3 reads CASSLDPRTHEQYF. The DNA of the CDR3 is TGTGCCAGCAGCTTAGACCCGCGGACACACGAGCAGTACTTC.

This clone was counted between two and nine times. The V gene is TRBV4-1, the J gene TRBJ2-7, with TRBD2 matching over 9 bases. Germline V CDR1 and CDR2: MGHRA, YSYEKL. Trimming cost V 2 bases and J 3 bases; bases outside gene matches: 11. CDR3 length: 17 amino acids. For the CDR3, the DNA is TGCGCCAGCAGCCAATGGGGTAGCGGGAGCGGGAACTACGAGCAGTACTTC. Translated, it gives CASSQWGSGSGNYEQYF.

V is TRBV18 and J is TRBJ1-2; 7 nucleotides line up with TRBD1. Looked up from germline, CDR1 is KGHSH and CDR2 is LQKENI. Losses at the gene ends were 5 bases for V and 0 bases for J; bases not matched to a gene: 6. The CDR3 runs to 15 residues. CDR3 nucleotide sequence: TGTGCCAGCTCAGCAACAGGGGTTGCTAACTATGGCTACACCTTC. As protein: CASSATGVANYGYTF.

The J gene is TRBJ2-1, the V gene TRBV14; 7 nucleotides agree with TRBD2. The ends lost 3 bases at V and 7 bases at J; junction bases unmatched: 12. The CDR3 spans 16 residues. In germline, CDR1 is SGHDN, CDR2 FVKESK. CDR3 coding DNA: TGTGCCAGCAGCCAGATCCCCTCGGGAGGCATTAATGAGCAGTTCTTC. Translated: CASSQIPSGGINEQFF.

This chain connects TRBV7-9 to TRBJ2-1; possibly TRBD2 for D (5 bases). Germline V gives CDR1 SEHNR, CDR2 FQNEAQ (reference sequence). This CDR3 is built from 15 residues. The V end was cut by 1 base, the J end by 2 bases, with 9 bases between. The CDR3 DNA sequence: TGTGCCAGCAGCTTAGTGGCTAGCCCCTACAATGAGCAGTTCTTC. This sequence encodes CASSLVASPYNEQFF.

This clone was observed a handful of times. The chain's CDR3 is CASSYPSGSRYEQYF. The CDR3 nucleotides read TGTGCCAGCAGTTATCCTAGCGGGAGCCGGTACGAGCAGTACTTC. The genes are TRBV6-5 and TRBJ2-7; 10 nucleotides agree with TRBD2. The trim removed 3 bases at V and 4 bases at J, leaving 6 bases unmatched. Germline CDR1 MNHEY, CDR2 SVGAGI. The CDR3 is 15 amino acids.

The chain combines TRBV19 with TRBJ2-3; 11 nucleotides agree with TRBD1. The V segment lost 4 bases and the J segment 2 bases; nucleotides outside the gene matches: 5. The germline V gene has CDR1 LNHDA and CDR2 SQIVND (reference sequence). This CDR3 comprises 16 residues. CDR3 in amino acids: CASSTRTGGITDTQYF. The CDR3 DNA is TGTGCCAGTAGTACCCGGACAGGGGGCATCACAGATACGCAGTATTTT.

The genes are TRBV5-5 and TRBJ2-2; 8 nucleotides agree with TRBD1. V dropped 4 bases and J dropped 4; count of bases not matched to a gene: 9. The CDR3 has 16 amino acids. Per the germline V gene, CDR1 is SGHKS and CDR2 is YYEKEE (reference sequence). DNA for the CDR3: TGTGCCAGCAGCCCGGGGACAGGATCGGGCACCGGGGAGCTGTTTTTT. Translating it yields CASSPGTGSGTGELFF.

The V call is TRBV9, the J call TRBJ2-1, with TRBD2 matching 7 bases. The length of the CDR3 is 16 residues. Germline CDR1 is SGDLS and CDR2 is YYNGEE. The ends lost 4 bases at V and 4 bases at J; junction bases unmatched: 11. The CDR3, as DNA: TGTGCCAGCAGCACCCGAGGGGAGGGTCGGTACAATGAGCAGTTCTTC. It yields the protein CASSTRGEGRYNEQFF.

This sequence joins TRBV15 and TRBJ2-1; D is possibly TRBD1 (5 bases). The CDR3 is 13 amino acids. Trimming left V 5 bases short and J 6 bases short, with 11 bases between. Germline CDR1 is LNHNV and CDR2 is YYDKDF (reference sequence). The CDR3 nucleotides read TGTGCCACCAGCCCCAGGGTCAGCAATGAGCAGTTCTTC. Residues: CATSPRVSNEQFF.

The CDR3 DNA follows: TGTGCCAGCAGCGCGGGACAGGGCAGCGAGCAGTACTTC. Translated, it gives CASSAGQGSEQYF. J is TRBJ2-7 and V is TRBV9, with 9 positions matching TRBD1. The trim removed 3 bases at V and 6 bases at J, leaving 4 bases unmatched. CDR1 SGDLS and CDR2 YYNGEE come from the germline V gene. CDR3 size: 13 residues.

V usage is TRBV28 and J usage is TRBJ2-1; TRBD1 is a possible D gene (6 bases). The germline CDR1 and CDR2 sequences are MDHEN and SYDVKM. The CDR3 covers 13 residues. Between the trimmed V and J ends, which lost 2 bases and 5 bases, there was a span of 7 bases. The CDR3 is CASSLNRDNEQFF. Here the CDR3 DNA reads TGTGCCAGCAGTTTAAACAGGGACAATGAGCAGTTCTTC.

The chain joins TRBV28 to TRBJ2-7; tentative D call: TRBD2 (7 bases). Germline values: CDR1 MDHEN, CDR2 SYDVKM. V was clipped by 2 bases and J by 3 bases, with 11 bases between them. The CDR3 is made up of 14 amino acids. CDR3 residues: CASSLRGAHYEQYF. CDR3 sequence (DNA): TGTGCCAGCAGTTTACGGGGGGCCCACTACGAGCAGTACTTC.

The chain joins TRBV15 to TRBJ2-2, with D tentatively TRBD2 (6 bases). This CDR3 contains 17 residues. Trimming took 0 bases from V and 5 from J, leaving 16 bases between them. Germline CDR1 is LNHNV and CDR2 is YYDKDF (reference sequence). CDR3 in DNA: TGTGCCACCAGCAGAGATCTAAGGAGGGGCGCAACCGGGGAGCTGTTTTTT. Translated, it gives CATSRDLRRGATGELFF. The entire variable domain, with the rest obtained from reference TRBV15 and TRBJ2-2, is as follows: DAMVIQNPRYQVTQFGKPVTLSCSQTLNHNVMYWYQQKSSQAPKLLFHYYDKDFNNEADTPDNFQSRRPNTSFCFLDIRSPGLGDTAMYLCATSRDLRRGATGELFFGEGSRLTVL.

The J gene is TRBJ1-4, the V gene TRBV27; 7 bases line up with TRBD1. V lost 8 bases to trimming and J lost 3 bases; unmatched junction nucleotides: 9. The CDR3 runs 15 residues. The germline V gene has CDR1 MNHEY and CDR2 SMNVEV (reference sequence). In DNA, the CDR3 is TGTGCCAGCGGACTCAAGGGGGCCCCTAATGAAAAACTGTTTTTT. It is translated as CASGLKGAPNEKLFF.

This clone was seen a single time. The chain combines TRBV6-5 with TRBJ2-7, with 9 bases fitting TRBD1. Germline trimming cut 2 bases from V and 4 bases from J; bases unmatched to any gene: 6. This CDR3 contains 15 residues. Germline assignment: CDR1 MNHEY and CDR2 SVGAGI. The CDR3 loop is CASSYTGTGRYEQYF. CDR3 nucleotides: TGTGCCAGCAGTTACACGGGGACAGGGAGATACGAGCAGTACTTC.

The rearrangement links TRBV19 to TRBJ2-1, with 14 nucleotides matching TRBD2. In germline, CDR1 is LNHDA, CDR2 SQIVND (reference sequence). V was pared by 4 bases and J by 9 bases, with 8 bases of the junction left unmatched. The CDR3 runs to 16 residues. CDR3: CASSRPGLAGVSEQFF. CDR3 bases: TGTGCCAGTAGTAGACCGGGACTAGCGGGAGTTAGTGAGCAGTTCTTC.

The V call is TRBV18, the J call TRBJ2-7, with no clear D. V was clipped by 3 bases and J by 2 bases, with 14 bases between them. The CDR3 spans 15 residues. From germline, CDR1 is KGHSH and CDR2 LQKENI. CDR3 sequence: CASSPELYSTYEQYF. The CDR3 region has the DNA TGTGCCAGCTCACCGGAATTGTACAGCACCTACGAGCAGTACTTC.

There are a few counts of this clone. The V call is TRBV11-1, the J call TRBJ2-5; perhaps TRBD2 as D (5 bases). V was cut by 6 bases and J by 5 bases, with 22 bases left in between. There are 16 residues in the CDR3. The germline CDR1 and CDR2 sequences are SGHAT and FQDESV (reference sequence). Here the CDR3 reads CASRPTAGHKGETQYF. CDR3 in DNA: TGTGCCAGCAGGCCTACGGCGGGCCATAAAGGGGAGACCCAGTACTTC.

This clone was counted a few times. The DNA for the CDR3 is TGTGCCAGCAGTGAAGTAGGGACAGGGGATGGCTACACCTTC. This gives the protein CASSEVGTGDGYTF. This rearrangement joins TRBV2 to TRBJ1-2, with TRBD1 identical over 10 bases. The CDR3 is 14 amino acids. After removal of 1 base from V and 6 bases from J, the junction contained 2 bases not matched to a gene. CDR1 SNHLY and CDR2 FYNNEI come from the germline V gene.

The V and J genes are TRBV19 and TRBJ2-7; perhaps TRBD2 as D (7 bases). Trimming removed 1 base at V and 2 bases at J, with 12 bases between. Germline V gene lookup returns CDR1 LNHDA and CDR2 SQIVND (reference sequence). The CDR3 loop spans 15 amino acids. The DNA of the CDR3 is TGTGCCAGTAGTATAGGGGGGGGCCTCCCCTACGAGCAGTACTTC. Translated, it gives CASSIGGGLPYEQYF.

The rearrangement joins TRBV28 to TRBJ2-7; tentative D call: TRBD2 (5 bases). Trimming took off 10 bases at V and 4 bases at J, with 17 bases between the two ends. The CDR3 loop spans 13 amino acids. Germline-derived CDR1 and CDR2 are MDHEN and SYDVKM. The CDR3 protein is CATKDGVRYEQYF. CDR3 coding DNA: TGTGCCACCAAAGACGGGGTTAGGTACGAGCAGTACTTC.

The J gene is TRBJ2-1, the V gene TRBV7-3, with D possibly TRBD2 on 6 matching bases. Trimming cost V 5 bases and J 5 bases, with 10 bases left between them. This CDR3 is 13 amino acids long. Germline V CDR1 and CDR2: SGHTA, FQGTGA. The CDR3 bases are TGTGCCAGCAGCCCGCGGGAAAACAATGAGCAGTTCTTC. It is translated as CASSPRENNEQFF.

The chain uses TRBV27 and TRBJ2-6; no clear D. Germline V gene lookup returns CDR1 MNHEY and CDR2 SMNVEV (reference sequence). The CDR3 loop spans 17 amino acids. The V end was cut by 4 bases, the J end by 0 bases, with 13 bases between. The CDR3 nucleotides read TGTGCCAGCAGTTATACATCAACCGCCTCTGGGGCCAACGTCCTGACTTTC. Translation: CASSYTSTASGANVLTF.

The chain couples TRBV9 to TRBJ2-2; 9 nucleotides line up with TRBD2. CDR1 SGDLS and CDR2 YYNGEE come from the germline V gene. J gave up 6 bases and V 3 bases, and 12 bases lay outside the gene matches. The CDR3 has 17 amino acids. The CDR3 DNA sequence: TGTGCCAGCAGCGGAACTGCTAGCGGGATAGGGTCCGGGGAGCTGTTTTTT. It yields the protein CASSGTASGIGSGELFF.

This clone has only a few counts. The V gene is TRBV5-1, the J gene TRBJ2-7; D is unresolved. V lost 4 bases and J lost 2, with 13 bases in between. Germline loops: CDR1 SGHRS, CDR2 YFSETQ. The CDR3 runs to 14 residues. The CDR3 is CASSPVPAAYEQYF. CDR3 coding DNA: TGCGCCAGCAGCCCGGTTCCCGCTGCCTACGAGCAGTACTTC.

The CDR3 nucleotides are TGTGCCAGCAGCTTACTAGGACTAGCTGGCACCGGGGAGCTGTTTTTT. Translating gives CASSLLGLAGTGELFF. The V gene is TRBV11-1, the J gene TRBJ2-2; 8 nucleotides match TRBD2. The V segment lost 2 bases and the J segment 4 bases; nucleotides outside the gene matches: 6. Germline CDR1 is SGHAT and CDR2 is FQDESV (reference sequence). There are 16 residues in the CDR3. The whole variable domain, filled in from reference TRBV11-1 and TRBJ2-2, reads EAEVAQSPRYKITEKSQAVAFWCDPISGHATLYWYRQILGQGPELLVQFQDESVVDDSQLPKDRFSAERLKGVDSTLKIQPAELGDSAMYLCASSLLGLAGTGELFFGEGSRLTVL.